The next 11 T cell receptor beta chains were all read from a single sample in a study of human T cells and chemical hapten exposure. Sample time point: patch test 3, about 24 weeks after DPC sensitization. Sample treatment: therapeutic diphenylcyclopropenone sensitization with weekly scalp DPC. One entry per CDR3 protein results from TCRdb running MiXCR on the RACE reads. The table includes more than 85,000 distinct CDR3 sequences, under 40% detected once. The source was whole blood, collected in connection with sensitization to the hapten diphenylcyclopropenone (DPC). These receptors were obtained from a man aged 35 to 55 with alopecia areata. Some clones in this sample may be carry-over from other donors' samples.

The J gene is TRBJ1-1, the V gene TRBV20-1; TRBD1 is a possible D gene (5 bases). V was pared by 6 bases and J by 3 bases, with 14 bases between. The CDR3 length is 13 residues. Germline V gene lookup returns CDR1 DFQATT and CDR2 SNEGSKA (reference sequence). The CDR3 sequence: CSAPGGSDTEAFF. The CDR3 DNA sequence: TGCAGTGCCCCGGGGGGTAGCGACACTGAAGCTTTCTTT.

The gene calls are TRBV6-2 or TRBV6-3 and TRBJ2-7; D may match TRBD1 or TRBD2 (5 bases each). In germline, CDR1 is MNHEY, CDR2 SVGEGT. V was trimmed by 4 bases and J by 11 bases, leaving 12 bases between them. This CDR3 has 11 amino acids. The CDR3 coding sequence is TGTGCCAGCAGTTTGGGGGAAGTTGAGTACTTC. It specifies CASSLGEVEYF.

There are a few counts of this clonotype. The V gene is TRBV7-2, the J gene TRBJ1-3; D is possibly TRBD1 (5 bases). The CDR3 loop spans 14 amino acids. The V gene's germline CDR1 is SGHTA and CDR2 FQGNSA. Trimming pared 5 bases from V and 3 bases from J, leaving 11 bases between. Written as DNA, the CDR3 is TGTGCCAGCAGCCAGGGACCATTTGGAAACACCATATATTTT. Amino acid sequence: CASSQGPFGNTIYF.

V is TRBV14 and J is TRBJ2-7, with 7 bases lining up with TRBD2. CDR1 and CDR2 from the germline V gene are SGHDN and FVKESK. The CDR3 runs to 15 residues. V was clipped by 4 bases and J by 3 bases; unmatched bases: 9. CDR3 sequence: CASSPLAGVIYEQYF. In nucleotides, the CDR3 is TGTGCCAGCAGCCCCCTGGCGGGAGTCATCTACGAGCAGTACTTC.

This clonotype was recorded a few times. This chain uses TRBV10-3 with TRBJ1-5; 8 bases fit TRBD1. CDR1 and CDR2 (germline): ENHRY, SYGVKD. CDR3 length: 18 amino acids. V was pared by 0 bases and J by 3 bases, with 10 bases of the junction left unmatched. The CDR3 loop is CAISESQGAKPFNQPQHF. CDR3 bases: TGTGCCATCAGTGAGTCGCAGGGGGCCAAACCCTTCAATCAGCCCCAGCATTTT.

The CDR3 sequence is CASSAGGVSTDTQYF. The CDR3 DNA is TGTGCCAGCAGCGCAGGGGGGGTTTCAACAGATACGCAGTATTTT. The chain links TRBV7-2 to TRBJ2-3; D tentatively reads TRBD1 or TRBD2 (7 bases each). The germline V and J ends were trimmed by 5 bases and 3 bases, with 15 bases remaining between them. The germline gives CDR1 SGHTA, CDR2 FQGNSA. The CDR3 spans 15 residues.

This clonotype was seen a handful of times. V gene TRBV20-1 combines with J gene TRBJ1-3; no clear D gene. CDR3 length equals 17 residues. V was cut by 0 bases and J by 6 bases, with 21 bases left in between. Germline loops: CDR1 DFQATT, CDR2 SNEGSKA (reference sequence). The CDR3 sequence: CSARDGRKVPLENTIYF. The CDR3 nucleotides are TGCAGTGCTAGAGACGGCCGTAAAGTACCTCTGGAAAACACCATATATTTT.

J is TRBJ2-6 and V is TRBV27; D gene uncertain. V was clipped by 2 bases and J by 0 bases, with 11 bases between them. The CDR3 is 17 amino acids. Germline CDR1 and CDR2: MNHEY and SMNVEV (reference sequence). The CDR3 protein is CASSLLTVSSGANVLTF. CDR3 coding DNA: TGTGCCAGCAGTTTACTGACGGTATCCTCTGGGGCCAACGTCCTGACTTTC.

Only a few counts were recorded for this clonotype. The chain has TRBV4-2 and TRBJ2-2; the match to TRBD2 covers 9 bases. CDR1 and CDR2 from the germline V gene are LGHNA and YNFKEQ. CDR3 length: 17 residues. With 0 bases clipped from V and 0 bases from J, the junction kept 2 bases outside the gene matches. CDR3 in amino acids: CASSQDLAGANTGELFF. The CDR3 bases are TGTGCCAGCAGCCAAGATTTAGCGGGGGCGAACACCGGGGAGCTGTTTTTT.

The genes are TRBV19 and TRBJ2-1; 11 bases are shared with TRBD2. The length of the CDR3 is 16 residues. The V gene end was trimmed by 6 bases and the J gene end by 0 bases; junction bases not matched to a gene: 4. In germline, CDR1 is LNHDA, CDR2 SQIVND (reference sequence). CDR3 coding DNA: TGTGCCAGTAGCGGGACTAGCGGTACCTCCTACAATGAGCAGTTCTTC. It codes for CASSGTSGTSYNEQFF. Variable domain in full (rest from reference TRBV19 and TRBJ2-1): DGGITQSPKYLFRKEGQNVTLSCEQNLNHDAMYWYRQDPGQGLRLIYYSQIVNDFQKGDIAEGYSVSREKKESFPLTVTSAQKNPTAFYLCASSGTSGTSYNEQFFGPGTRLTVL.

This clonotype has more than one count but fewer than ten. The gene calls are TRBV6-1 and TRBJ2-7; 7 nucleotides match TRBD2. The V gene end was trimmed by 4 bases and the J gene end by 0 bases; junction bases not matched to a gene: 9. The CDR3 consists of 16 residues. From germline, CDR1 is MNHNS and CDR2 SASEGT. As DNA, the CDR3 is TGTGCCAGCAGTGCGATCTCCGGGAGGTACTCCTACGAGCAGTACTTC. This codes for CASSAISGRYSYEQYF.